Presented here are 2 T cell receptor beta chains from one specimen sequenced in a study of cytomegalovirus exposure and HLA in healthy donors. The PCR used 60 Vbeta and 13 Jbeta primers. Using immunoSEQ multiplex PCR, the repertoire was profiled, and TCRdb retains in-frame clones only, with some absent. The table has about 150,000 clones, roughly 79% seen once. Sequencing was performed on PBMCs. These receptors originate from a male donor in good health and CMV-seronegative.

This rearrangement joins TRBV7-6 to TRBJ2-1; possible D gene TRBD2, 5 bases. Germline loops: CDR1 SGHVS, CDR2 FNYEAQ. Trimming removed 0 bases at V and 9 bases at J, with 12 bases between. The CDR3 loop spans 14 amino acids. CDR3 coding DNA: TGTGCCAGCAGCTTAGCGAAGGGAGTAGCTGAGCAGTTCTTC. Translated: CASSLAKGVAEQFF.

The chain joins TRBV11-2 to TRBJ2-3; 9 bases line up with TRBD2. Trimming removed 5 bases from V and 2 bases from J; junction bases left unmatched: 11. Germline V gene sequence: CDR1 SGHAT, CDR2 FQNNGV. The CDR3 has 17 residues. CDR3: CASSEQRGAWFTDTQYF. The CDR3 bases are TGTGCCAGCAGCGAACAGCGGGGGGCTTGGTTCACAGATACGCAGTATTTT. Combining the CDR3 with reference TRBV11-2 and TRBJ2-3 gives the whole variable domain EAGVAQSPRYKIIEKRQSVAFWCNPISGHATLYWYQQILGQGPKLLIQFQNNGVVDDSQLPKDRFSAERLKGVDSTLKIQPAKLEDSAVYLCASSEQRGAWFTDTQYFGPGTRLTVL.